The clone carrying this T cell receptor beta chain showed up many times. Its antigen is unidentified. The entry originates in a study of T cells in Graves' hyperthyroidism and ophthalmopathy. Regions amplified from RNA transcripts were the TCR beta CDR3 regions. During a first-round RT-PCR of the TCR CDR3, the HTBI primer set was used. TCRdb re-derived calls from the multiplex PCR reads in MiXCR, one entry per CDR3 protein. The table has some 770,000 distinct CDR3 sequences, about 16% seen once; the top ten hold around 7.7%. The study, taken as a whole, reports: In blood, most of the thyroid clonotypes expanded above 0.001 were also present.

CDR1 is SGHAT, CDR2 FQNNGV, per germline. V lost 0 bases and J 4 bases, leaving 6 bases between the germline ends. This CDR3 is built from 13 residues. This rearrangement joins TRBV11-2 to TRBJ1-1; no definite D call. The receptor was isolated from a man in his late teens or twenties with Graves' hyperthyroidism. Sequenced sample: blood. CDR3 sequence reads: CASSLDTGTEAFF. CDR3 DNA sequence: TGTGCCAGCAGCTTAGATACTGGCACTGAAGCTTTCTTT.